A selection of T cell receptor beta chains follows, all from one sample in a study of blood T cells in healthy people across ages. TCRdb independently ran MiXCR on the 5' RACE reads; one entry per CDR3 protein. The table lists approximately 600,000 distinct CDR3 sequences, 58% of them singletons, with roughly 34% in the top ten. Specimen: blood. The source is a man aged 60 to 75 in good health. CDR3s include the opening cysteine and the closing phenylalanine or tryptophan. The order of the fields is D gene, clone size, V gene, J gene, CDR3 DNA, CDR3 protein. A D gene is named only where the DNA matches it firmly. The size field is filled for only some rows; it gives once, few, many or a size class.

d_gene: .; abundance: .; v_gene: TRBV5-1; j_gene: TRBJ1-1; CDR3nt: TGCGCCAGCAGCTTACGGCAGGGGAAGAACACTGAAGCTTTCTTT; CDR3aa: CASSLRQGKNTEAFF
d_gene: .; abundance: .; v_gene: TRBV12-3/TRBV12-4; j_gene: TRBJ1-2; CDR3nt: TGTGCCAGCAGTATCACAGGGTCTAACTATGGCTACACCTTC; CDR3aa: CASSITGSNYGYTF
d_gene: .; abundance: few; v_gene: TRBV5-1; j_gene: TRBJ2-1; CDR3nt: TGCGCCAGCAGCTTGGCCCAATACAATGAGCAGTTCTTC; CDR3aa: CASSLAQYNEQFF
d_gene: .; abundance: few; v_gene: TRBV7-8; j_gene: TRBJ1-4; CDR3nt: TGTGCCAGCAGCTTAGCGACATACGGGACTAATGAAAAACTGTTTTTT; CDR3aa: CASSLATYGTNEKLFF
d_gene: TRBD1; abundance: .; v_gene: TRBV5-1; j_gene: TRBJ2-1; CDR3nt: TGCGCCAGCAGCCTGGGACAGCGCTACAATGAACAGTTCTTC; CDR3aa: CASSLGQRYNEQFF
d_gene: TRBD1; abundance: .; v_gene: TRBV4-1; j_gene: TRBJ2-2; CDR3nt: TGCGCCAGCAGCCAAGAGATACAGGGGAGAGGGTTTCCCGGGGAGCTGTTTTTT; CDR3aa: CASSQEIQGRGFPGELFF
d_gene: .; abundance: .; v_gene: TRBV10-3; j_gene: TRBJ1-4; CDR3nt: TGTGCCATCAGTGAGTCGGGCAGGGCTAATGAAAAACTGTTTTTT; CDR3aa: CAISESGRANEKLFF
d_gene: TRBD1; abundance: .; v_gene: TRBV28; j_gene: TRBJ2-5; CDR3nt: TGTACCAGCAGTACGACAGGGGCGGGGAGGGAGACCCAGTACTTC; CDR3aa: CTSSTTGAGRETQYF
d_gene: TRBD2; abundance: few; v_gene: TRBV27; j_gene: TRBJ2-3; CDR3nt: TGTGCCAGCAGTTTATGGGGTTATTCGACTAGCGGGGCCATCACAGATACGCAGTATTTT; CDR3aa: CASSLWGYSTSGAITDTQYF
d_gene: .; abundance: .; v_gene: TRBV12-3/TRBV12-4; j_gene: TRBJ2-3; CDR3nt: TGTGCCAGCAGTCGGGAGAGACCAGATACGCAGTATTTT; CDR3aa: CASSRERPDTQYF
d_gene: TRBD2; abundance: .; v_gene: TRBV12-3/TRBV12-4; j_gene: TRBJ2-1; CDR3nt: TGTGCCAGCGCCAGGGCTAGCGGCTCCTACAATGAGCAGTTCTTC; CDR3aa: CASARASGSYNEQFF
d_gene: TRBD2; abundance: .; v_gene: TRBV28; j_gene: TRBJ2-6; CDR3nt: TGTGCCAGCAGTTCGAGGACTAGCGGGGTCTCTGGGGCCAACGTCCTGACTTTC; CDR3aa: CASSSRTSGVSGANVLTF
d_gene: TRBD1; abundance: .; v_gene: TRBV3-1; j_gene: TRBJ2-7; CDR3nt: TGTGCCAGCAGCCAAGCCAGAGGGACAGCAAACTACGAGCAGTACTTC; CDR3aa: CASSQARGTANYEQYF
d_gene: TRBD2; abundance: .; v_gene: TRBV20-1; j_gene: TRBJ2-1; CDR3nt: TGCAGTGCTAGGGGGCTGCTAGCGGGGGGAGACAATGAGCAGTTCTTC; CDR3aa: CSARGLLAGGDNEQFF
d_gene: .; abundance: .; v_gene: TRBV29-1; j_gene: TRBJ2-6; CDR3nt: TGCAGCGTTGACACGTCTGGGGCCAACGTCCTGACTTTC; CDR3aa: CSVDTSGANVLTF
d_gene: TRBD1; abundance: .; v_gene: TRBV7-2; j_gene: TRBJ2-1; CDR3nt: TGTGCCAGTGCGACAGGGCCGGGCGCCTACAATGAGCAGTTCTTC; CDR3aa: CASATGPGAYNEQFF
d_gene: .; abundance: few; v_gene: TRBV2; j_gene: TRBJ2-7; CDR3nt: TGTGCCAGCAGCCCGTCCTCCGTCGAGCAGTACTTC; CDR3aa: CASSPSSVEQYF
d_gene: TRBD2; abundance: .; v_gene: TRBV29-1; j_gene: TRBJ2-1; CDR3nt: TGCAGCGTTGTAGGCCCGCGGGGAGGGCATGAGCAGTTCTTC; CDR3aa: CSVVGPRGGHEQFF
d_gene: .; abundance: .; v_gene: TRBV9; j_gene: TRBJ1-2; CDR3nt: TGTGCCAGCAGCGTAGGGGGCACCATCTATGGCTACACCTTC; CDR3aa: CASSVGGTIYGYTF
d_gene: TRBD1; abundance: once; v_gene: TRBV29-1; j_gene: TRBJ2-1; CDR3nt: TGCAGCGCCCGCGGGACAGGGCTCGGTGAGCAGTTCTTC; CDR3aa: CSARGTGLGEQFF
d_gene: TRBD1; abundance: many; v_gene: TRBV5-1; j_gene: TRBJ2-5; CDR3nt: TGCGCCAGCAGCTTGGCCGGGACAGATAAAGAGACCCAGTACTTC; CDR3aa: CASSLAGTDKETQYF
d_gene: TRBD1; abundance: .; v_gene: TRBV25-1; j_gene: TRBJ1-2; CDR3nt: TGTGCCAGCAGTGAACCGGGACAGGGGAACTATGGCTACACCTTC; CDR3aa: CASSEPGQGNYGYTF
d_gene: .; abundance: .; v_gene: TRBV20-1; j_gene: TRBJ2-4; CDR3nt: TGCAGTGCTAGCGTCGGGGGCGGCAAAAACATTCAGTACTTC; CDR3aa: CSASVGGGKNIQYF
d_gene: .; abundance: .; v_gene: TRBV20-1; j_gene: TRBJ2-3; CDR3nt: TGCAGTGCTAGAGTCCTCAGGAACACAGATACGCAGTATTTT; CDR3aa: CSARVLRNTDTQYF
d_gene: TRBD1; abundance: .; v_gene: TRBV5-5; j_gene: TRBJ1-4; CDR3nt: TGTGCCAGCAGCTGGGGACAGGGGGAGACTAATGAAAAACTGTTTTTT; CDR3aa: CASSWGQGETNEKLFF
d_gene: .; abundance: .; v_gene: TRBV3-1; j_gene: TRBJ2-1; CDR3nt: TGTGCCAGCAGCCCTCACAGTACCCATGAGCAGTTCTTC; CDR3aa: CASSPHSTHEQFF
d_gene: TRBD1; abundance: .; v_gene: TRBV6-6; j_gene: TRBJ2-7; CDR3nt: TGTGCCAGCAGACCGGGACAGGGCAACTACGAGCAGTACTTC; CDR3aa: CASRPGQGNYEQYF
d_gene: .; abundance: few; v_gene: TRBV29-1; j_gene: TRBJ2-7; CDR3nt: TGCAGCGTCGGGGGCGACTACGAGCAGTACTTC; CDR3aa: CSVGGDYEQYF
d_gene: TRBD2; abundance: many; v_gene: TRBV12-3/TRBV12-4; j_gene: TRBJ2-3; CDR3nt: TGTGCCAGCAGTCCAGGACTAGCGGGCACAGATACGCAGTATTTT; CDR3aa: CASSPGLAGTDTQYF
d_gene: .; abundance: .; v_gene: TRBV20-1; j_gene: TRBJ2-7; CDR3nt: TGCAGTGCTAGAGATACTCAAACGGGGGAGCAGTACTTC; CDR3aa: CSARDTQTGEQYF
d_gene: .; abundance: .; v_gene: TRBV9; j_gene: TRBJ2-1; CDR3nt: TGTGCCAGCAGCTCTGGGATGGGGGGCCTCAGTGAGCAGTTCTTC; CDR3aa: CASSSGMGGLSEQFF
d_gene: .; abundance: .; v_gene: TRBV12-3/TRBV12-4; j_gene: TRBJ1-1; CDR3nt: TGTGCCAGCAGTTTTCATGAGGGCTTGAGCACTGAAGCTTTCTTT; CDR3aa: CASSFHEGLSTEAFF
d_gene: .; abundance: .; v_gene: TRBV4-2; j_gene: TRBJ2-1; CDR3nt: TGTGCCAGCAGGGGTGGGGAGCAGTTCTTC; CDR3aa: CASRGGEQFF
d_gene: .; abundance: once; v_gene: TRBV28; j_gene: TRBJ2-7; CDR3nt: TGTGCCAGCAGTCGCGGGGATCACTACGAGCAGTACTTC; CDR3aa: CASSRGDHYEQYF
d_gene: .; abundance: once; v_gene: TRBV4-1; j_gene: TRBJ2-7; CDR3nt: TGCGCCAGCAGCCAAGATTTCCGGGGCCAAGACACCCAGTACTTC; CDR3aa: CASSQDFRGQDTQYF
d_gene: .; abundance: .; v_gene: TRBV28; j_gene: TRBJ2-5; CDR3nt: TGTGCCAGCAGGCAGGGGGGAGAAGAGACCCAGTACTTC; CDR3aa: CASRQGGEETQYF
d_gene: .; abundance: .; v_gene: TRBV12-3/TRBV12-4; j_gene: TRBJ2-7; CDR3nt: TGTGCCAGCAGTTTAGCGGAAGGGCGATACTTCTACGAGCAGTACTTC; CDR3aa: CASSLAEGRYFYEQYF
d_gene: TRBD2; abundance: few; v_gene: TRBV20-1; j_gene: TRBJ2-7; CDR3nt: TGCAGTGCTCACTTAGCGGGGAGAGACCACGAGCAGTACTTC; CDR3aa: CSAHLAGRDHEQYF
d_gene: TRBD1; abundance: .; v_gene: TRBV20-1; j_gene: TRBJ2-7; CDR3nt: TGCAGTGCTAGAGATCGCAGGGGGTATGACTACGAGCAGTACTTC; CDR3aa: CSARDRRGYDYEQYF
d_gene: TRBD1; abundance: .; v_gene: TRBV7-9; j_gene: TRBJ2-5; CDR3nt: TGTGCCAGCAGTCCAGGACAGGCCATCTCCCAAGAGACCCAGTACTTC; CDR3aa: CASSPGQAISQETQYF
d_gene: .; abundance: .; v_gene: TRBV15; j_gene: TRBJ1-6; CDR3nt: TGTGCCACCAGCAGAGTCTCAGCCAATTCACCCCTCCACTTT; CDR3aa: CATSRVSANSPLHF
d_gene: .; abundance: many; v_gene: TRBV5-1; j_gene: TRBJ2-5; CDR3nt: TGCGCCAGCAGCTTGGAAGGGTACCAAGAGACCCAGTACTTC; CDR3aa: CASSLEGYQETQYF
d_gene: .; abundance: once; v_gene: TRBV6-1; j_gene: TRBJ1-4; CDR3nt: TGTGCCAGCAGTAAAGTGAGGTGGGGGGGTAATGAAAAACTGTTTTTT; CDR3aa: CASSKVRWGGNEKLFF
d_gene: .; abundance: .; v_gene: TRBV6-5; j_gene: TRBJ1-4; CDR3nt: TGTGCCAGCAGTTATTACCCGTCTGGTCCGGGTGGAGGAGAAAAACTGTTTTTT; CDR3aa: CASSYYPSGPGGGEKLFF
d_gene: .; abundance: .; v_gene: TRBV7-2; j_gene: TRBJ2-5; CDR3nt: TGTGCCTGCAGCTTTTTGCTGAGGGGGGGGAGGAGCCAGTACTTC; CDR3aa: CACSFLLRGGRSQYF
d_gene: .; abundance: few; v_gene: TRBV12-3/TRBV12-4; j_gene: TRBJ2-5; CDR3nt: TGTGCCAGCAGTTTACGCCAGGCGGAGACCCAGTACTTC; CDR3aa: CASSLRQAETQYF
d_gene: TRBD2; abundance: .; v_gene: TRBV3-1; j_gene: TRBJ2-7; CDR3nt: TGTGCCAGCAGCCAAGAGGGGCTAGCGGGGGCCCTCTCCAACGAGCAGTACTTC; CDR3aa: CASSQEGLAGALSNEQYF
d_gene: .; abundance: .; v_gene: TRBV5-6; j_gene: TRBJ1-6; CDR3nt: TGTGCCAGCAGACTACACGAGAATTCACCCCTCCACTTT; CDR3aa: CASRLHENSPLHF
d_gene: .; abundance: .; v_gene: TRBV6-5; j_gene: TRBJ2-5; CDR3nt: TGTGCCAGCAGTTACAGGACAGTACAAGAGACCCAGTACTTC; CDR3aa: CASSYRTVQETQYF
d_gene: .; abundance: .; v_gene: TRBV12-3/TRBV12-4; j_gene: TRBJ1-1; CDR3nt: TGTGCCAGCAGTTTAGAAGCAGGGGCTGGAGCTTTCTTT; CDR3aa: CASSLEAGAGAFF
d_gene: .; abundance: .; v_gene: TRBV6-6; j_gene: TRBJ1-2; CDR3nt: TGTGCCAGCAGTTACTACACGGGTGGGGTAGGCTACACCTTC; CDR3aa: CASSYYTGGVGYTF
d_gene: .; abundance: few; v_gene: TRBV7-2; j_gene: TRBJ1-2; CDR3nt: TGTGCCAGCAGATTCGAGCCTAACTATGGCTACACCTTC; CDR3aa: CASRFEPNYGYTF
d_gene: .; abundance: .; v_gene: TRBV6-5; j_gene: TRBJ1-2; CDR3nt: TGTGCCAGCAGTGACGGAGAGAACTATGGCTACACCTTC; CDR3aa: CASSDGENYGYTF
d_gene: .; abundance: .; v_gene: TRBV3-1; j_gene: TRBJ2-1; CDR3nt: TGTGCCAGCAGCCAACGAGGGGTCGATGAGCAGTTCTTC; CDR3aa: CASSQRGVDEQFF
d_gene: .; abundance: .; v_gene: TRBV9; j_gene: TRBJ1-2; CDR3nt: TGTGCCAGCAGCGCCCAGGGTAGGGTGAACTATGGCTACACCTTC; CDR3aa: CASSAQGRVNYGYTF
d_gene: .; abundance: .; v_gene: TRBV12-3/TRBV12-4; j_gene: TRBJ2-3; CDR3nt: TGTGCCAGCAGTAAGTACACAGATATGCAGTATTTT; CDR3aa: CASSKYTDMQYF
d_gene: TRBD2; abundance: .; v_gene: TRBV7-2; j_gene: TRBJ2-1; CDR3nt: TGTGCCAGCAGATTGCCCGGGGGGAGCGATGAGCAGTTCTTC; CDR3aa: CASRLPGGSDEQFF
d_gene: .; abundance: few; v_gene: TRBV12-3/TRBV12-4; j_gene: TRBJ1-2; CDR3nt: TGTGCCAGCAGTTTAGGGGAAATCTATGGCTACACCTTC; CDR3aa: CASSLGEIYGYTF
d_gene: .; abundance: .; v_gene: TRBV29-1; j_gene: TRBJ1-2; CDR3nt: TGCAGCGTTAAAGCGATGTACAGGGTGGGCTACACCTTC; CDR3aa: CSVKAMYRVGYTF
d_gene: .; abundance: .; v_gene: TRBV5-1; j_gene: TRBJ2-1; CDR3nt: TGCGCCAGCAGCCCCAACCGGGGAGGCGAGCAGTTCTTC; CDR3aa: CASSPNRGGEQFF